This TCR beta chain appears in the sequencing data of a study of T cells expressing NK-cell markers. A word on this clonotype: Its specificity is unknown.

The CDR3 is 15 amino acids. Germline V gene sequence: CDR1 SQVTM, CDR2 ANQGSEA. TCRdb re-called the 5' RACE reads and catalogs CDR3 proteins one per entry, DNA excluded. The listing records 150,000 to 200,000 distinct CDR3 sequences. Study-level findings and limits: Similarly, these clonotypes led the CD3+CD56-NKG2C+ fraction as well in four donors.

Specimen: blood T cells: a sorted CD56 or NKG2C T cell subset, CD4+ or CD8+ T cells, or bulk PBMC T cells (not recorded which). The sequence derives from a woman aged 18 to 75 in good health. The V and J genes are TRBV29-1 and TRBJ1-5; TCRdb indicates TRBD1, and absent DNA this call remains unverified. The CDR3 sequence is CSVADGQGGRQPQHF.